This TCR beta chain was identified during a study of blood T cell repertoires in COVID-19. Study as a whole: Donors in the United States, Italy and Spain gave samples during acute or convalescent COVID-19. In each case, the material was cDNA or gDNA derived from T cells, B-cell-depleted T cells, or PBMCs.

Original analysis: Amplification from reference gene primers served as the basis for estimated nucleated cell counts. This table comes from immunoSEQ multiplex PCR, and its TCRdb copy is limited to in-frame clones, with some not included. D and trimming were read from the DNA, whereas the V and J calls and clone size are those reported in that table. This sample carries about 230,000 clones, 84% of them seen once, and the ten largest clones take approximately 1.5%. The V gene lost 4 bases and the J gene lost 3 bases, with 11 bases spanning the gap. The CDR3 extends over 13 amino acids. This clone was observed a handful of times.

The sequence derives from a woman aged 35 to 49 who had recovered from COVID-19. This chain links TRBV5-3 with TRBJ2-7, with D possibly matching TRBD2 (5 bases). TRBV5-3 is marked as an open reading frame, function uncertain. What was sequenced was peripheral blood. The CDR3 loop is CARSGGTHYEQYF. The CDR3 DNA is TGTGCCAGAAGCGGAGGTACACACTACGAGCAGTACTTC.